This T cell receptor (beta chain) was identified in a study of T cell responses to AZD1222 COVID-19 vaccine. Study outcomes and limitations: The sample set comprised mostly white British donors with more females, and clonal diversity was possibly underestimated.

Notes on this clone: Its specificity is not known.

The germline CDR1 and CDR2 sequences are ENHRY and SYGVKD. CDR3 size: 13 residues. V trimming: 6 bases; J trimming: 8 bases; junction bases outside the gene matches: 9. Data came from immunoSEQ multiplex PCR; TCRdb stores just in-frame clones and leaves some out. Counted here are some 130,000 clones, around 90% occurring once; the ten biggest clones make up 6.3%. Specimen: peripheral blood, collected on day 0 of AZD1222 vaccination. This TCR was recovered from an adult in good health. The chain has TRBV10-3 and TRBJ1-2; 7 positions agree with TRBD1. CDR3 in DNA: TGTGCCATCAGCAAGACAGGGTTGGAGGGCTACACCTTC. Encoded protein: CAISKTGLEGYTF.